The clone carrying this T cell receptor (beta chain) was recorded a few times. Its specificity is not known. This PCR relied on a set of 60 Vbeta primers and 13 Jbeta primers. In the authors' methods: Roughly 80 million unique TCR beta chains, 9 million to 12 million shared, were counted in a later analysis. Data came from immunoSEQ multiplex PCR; TCRdb stores just in-frame clones and leaves some out. The V and J calls and the clone size are those of that table, but D and trimming were determined from the DNA. The sample includes about 160,000 clones, approximately 71% of them seen just once. Each of the donors was a healthy bone marrow donor. The germline gives CDR1 SGHRS, CDR2 YFSETQ. The CDR3 totals 16 residues. Deletions cut 0 bases from V and 2 bases from J, with 13 bases between. These data are taken from a study of cytomegalovirus exposure and HLA in healthy donors. Study-wide findings and caveats: Researchers reported in a later analysis that common viral pathogens appeared linked to several top clusters.

V usage is TRBV5-1 and J usage is TRBJ2-3; tentative D call: TRBD2 (6 bases). Sequencing was carried out using PBMCs. The clonotype comes from a man aged 50-59 years in good health and CMV-seronegative. DNA for the CDR3: TGCGCCAGCAGCTTGGCCATAATAGCGGACACAGATACGCAGTATTTT. Translation: CASSLAIIADTDTQYF.